The 12 T cell receptor beta chains presented below share a single source sample, sequenced in a study of T cell responses to AZD1222 COVID-19 vaccine. Produced via immunoSEQ multiplex PCR; TCRdb's table is partial and in-frame only. The profile covers about 100,000 clones, with approximately 90% appearing a single time and about 2.5% taken by the ten largest. The input for sequencing was peripheral blood, taken 28 days after the second AZD1222 dose. Receptor source: an adult who received the AZD1222 COVID-19 vaccine.

This chain links TRBV5-1 with TRBJ1-1; 8 nucleotides agree with TRBD1. The CDR3 has 15 residues. CDR1 SGHRS and CDR2 YFSETQ come from the germline V gene. Trimming took 4 bases from V and 2 from J; bases not matched to a gene: 7. The CDR3 loop reads CASSALQGVNTEAFF. CDR3 bases: TGCGCCAGCAGCGCCCTACAGGGGGTCAACACTGAAGCTTTCTTT.

This clone was seen a single time. The rearrangement links TRBV7-9 to TRBJ1-1, with 8 bases identical to TRBD1. The CDR3 consists of 18 residues. Germline V gene data show CDR1 as SEHNR and CDR2 as FQNEAQ (reference sequence). The junction had 10 bases not matched to a gene; V was cut back by 0 bases and J by 1 base. The CDR3 DNA reads TGTGCCAGCAGCTTAGCGGGTGCAGGGGGCGGGAGGAACACTGAAGCTTTCTTT. This translates into CASSLAGAGGGRNTEAFF. Filled out from reference TRBV7-9 and TRBJ1-1, the complete variable domain reads DTGVSQNPRHKITKRGQNVTFRCDPISEHNRLYWYRQTLGQGPEFLTYFQNEAQLEKSRLLSDRFSAERPKGSFSTLEIQRTEQGDSAMYLCASSLAGAGGGRNTEAFFGQGTRLTVV.

This clone appeared a single time. This chain joins TRBV30 and TRBJ2-3; 16 nucleotides match TRBD2. The CDR3 contains 17 residues. CDR1 and CDR2 from the germline V gene are GTSNPN and SVGIG (reference sequence). V gave up 4 bases and J gave up 3 bases; unmatched junction bases: 7. CDR3 region: CAWTPGLAGGGTDTQYF. The CDR3 region has the DNA TGTGCCTGGACCCCGGGACTAGCGGGAGGGGGGACAGATACGCAGTATTTT.

CDR3 amino acids: CSARTGAGYTF. The CDR3, as DNA: TGCAGTGCTAGGACAGGGGCTGGCTACACCTTC. The chain joins TRBV20-1 to TRBJ1-2; 8 bases line up with TRBD1. This CDR3 comprises 11 residues. Germline values: CDR1 DFQATT, CDR2 SNEGSKA (reference sequence). The J segment lost 7 bases and the V segment lost 3 bases, leaving 1 base of the junction unmatched.

Ten or more counts support this clone. The V and J genes are TRBV3-1 (or the pseudogene TRBV3-2) and TRBJ1-2; 12 bases line up with TRBD1. CDR1 is LGHDT and CDR2 is YNNKEL in the germline V gene (reference sequence). The ends lost 2 bases at V and 13 bases at J; junction bases unmatched: 8. The CDR3 has 14 residues. The CDR3, as DNA: TGTGCCAGCAGCCAAAACGCGGGACAGGGGGCTAGCACCTTC. Translation gives CASSQNAGQGASTF.

The chain has TRBV30 and TRBJ1-5; 8 nucleotides align to TRBD1. CDR1 is GTSNPN, CDR2 SVGIG, per germline (reference sequence). The V gene end was trimmed by 3 bases and the J gene end by 2 bases; junction bases not matched to a gene: 0. The CDR3 consists of 13 residues. For the CDR3, the DNA is TGTGCCTGGAGGACAGGGGGCAATCAGCCCCAGCATTTT. It translates to CAWRTGGNQPQHF. The whole variable domain, remainder taken from reference TRBV30 and TRBJ1-5, is SQTIHQWPATLVQPVGSPLSLECTVEGTSNPNLYWYRQAAGRGLQLLFYSVGIGQISSEVPQNLSASRPQDRQFILSSKKLLLSDSGFYLCAWRTGGNQPQHFGDGTRLSIL.

This sequence joins TRBV5-5 and TRBJ2-7; tentative D call: TRBD1 (6 bases). Germline-derived CDR1 and CDR2 are SGHKS and YYEKEE (reference sequence). With 2 bases removed from V and 4 bases from J, the gap between germline ends came to 13 bases. The CDR3 spans 14 residues. CDR3: CASSLYRDQYEQYF. Written as DNA, the CDR3 is TGTGCCAGCAGCTTATACAGGGACCAATACGAGCAGTACTTC.

This clone was seen a single time. The genes are TRBV29-1 and TRBJ2-1; 7 bases map to TRBD2. The CDR3 consists of 16 residues. CDR1 SQVTM and CDR2 ANQGSEA come from the germline V gene. V gave up 3 bases and J gave up 4 bases; unmatched junction bases: 12. The CDR3 nucleotides read TGCAGCGTTGAGGGAGGGTTGGGGTCAGAATACAATGAGCAGTTCTTC. It yields the protein CSVEGGLGSEYNEQFF.

The chain combines TRBV6-1 with TRBJ1-2; D is unclear. The CDR3 contains 15 residues. V lost 2 bases, J lost 4 bases, and 14 bases lay in between. Germline values: CDR1 MNHNS, CDR2 SASEGT. Here the CDR3 DNA reads TGTGCCAGCAGTGAATCGGACGGCGGCCCCTATGGCTACACCTTC. This gives the protein CASSESDGGPYGYTF.

V is TRBV18 and J is TRBJ1-2, with TRBD1 as a possible D gene (5 bases). V lost 4 bases and J 5 bases, leaving 11 bases between the germline ends. The CDR3 covers 13 residues. Germline V gene data show CDR1 as KGHSH and CDR2 as LQKENI. The CDR3 coding sequence is TGTGCCAGCTCACAGGGGAAAGAATATGGCTACACCTTC. Its protein product is CASSQGKEYGYTF.

A single count supports this clone. The chain combines TRBV2 with TRBJ1-1; no clear D gene. Per germline, CDR1 SNHLY and CDR2 FYNNEI. The CDR3 spans 13 residues. The V end was cut by 4 bases, the J end by 7 bases, with 13 bases between. CDR3 DNA: TGTGCCAGCAGTGTTGGAGGGTTCCTTGAAGCTTTCTTT. This gives the protein CASSVGGFLEAFF.

J is TRBJ1-5 and V is TRBV18, with D hard to call. The CDR3 sequence is 14 residues long. Between the trimmed V and J ends, which lost 3 bases and 0 bases, there was a span of 6 bases. From germline, CDR1 is KGHSH and CDR2 LQKENI. The CDR3 protein is CASSPGHSNQPQHF. In nucleotides, the CDR3 is TGTGCCAGCTCACCGGGCCATAGCAATCAGCCCCAGCATTTT.